The TCR beta chain under discussion was sequenced for a study of neurological immune-mediated disorders. Regarding time point: longitudinal time-point 2. Maryland, USA blood bank volunteers served as healthy controls. Preparation of the unsorted libraries drew on 2 million PBMCs stored at -80 C. Notes on the study in general: The most TCR clonal expansion was seen in HTLV-1-associated myelopathy, and the least was seen in multiple sclerosis, which fell below healthy controls.

From germline, CDR1 is SNHLY and CDR2 FYNNEI. The CDR3 consists of 15 residues. Trimming cost V 0 bases and J 4 bases, with 10 bases left between them. A 10-nucleotide random UMI tagged transcripts in template-switch 5'RACE cDNA synthesis. One entry per CDR3 protein, called by TCRdb with MiXCR from the 5' RACE reads. The repertoire has tens of thousands of distinct CDR3 sequences, 13% of them found once; the top ten carry about 2.5%. This clonotype came up many times. Antigen unknown. The V gene is TRBV2, the J gene TRBJ1-3; D gene unclear. The sample taken for sequencing was PBMCs. The clonotype was recovered from a woman between 35 and 50 years old in good health. The CDR3 reads CASSEARLSGNTIYF. The CDR3 DNA sequence: TGTGCCAGCAGTGAAGCGCGGTTGTCCGGAAACACCATATATTTT.